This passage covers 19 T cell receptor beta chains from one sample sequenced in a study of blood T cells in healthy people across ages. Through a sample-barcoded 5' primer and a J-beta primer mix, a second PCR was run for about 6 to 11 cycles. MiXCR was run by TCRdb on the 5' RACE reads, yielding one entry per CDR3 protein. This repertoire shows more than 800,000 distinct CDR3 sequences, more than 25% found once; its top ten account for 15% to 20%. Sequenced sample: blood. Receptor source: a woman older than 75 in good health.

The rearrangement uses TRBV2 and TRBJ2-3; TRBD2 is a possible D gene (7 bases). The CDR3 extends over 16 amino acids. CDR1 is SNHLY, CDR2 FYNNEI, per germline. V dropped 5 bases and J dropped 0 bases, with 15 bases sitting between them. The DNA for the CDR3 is TGTGCCAGCAGTTGGGGGGGGCCCCGGAGCACAGATACGCAGTATTTT. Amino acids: CASSWGGPRSTDTQYF.

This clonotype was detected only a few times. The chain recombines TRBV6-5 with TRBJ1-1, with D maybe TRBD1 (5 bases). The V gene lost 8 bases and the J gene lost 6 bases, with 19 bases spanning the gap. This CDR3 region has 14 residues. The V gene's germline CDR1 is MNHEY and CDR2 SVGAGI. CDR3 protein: CASQGRAPRAEAFF. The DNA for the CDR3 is TGTGCCAGCCAGGGCCGGGCCCCCCGTGCTGAAGCTTTCTTT.

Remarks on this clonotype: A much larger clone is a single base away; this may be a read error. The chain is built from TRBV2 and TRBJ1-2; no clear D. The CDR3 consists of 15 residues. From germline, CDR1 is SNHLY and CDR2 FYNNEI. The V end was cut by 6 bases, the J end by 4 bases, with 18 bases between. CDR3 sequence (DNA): TGTGCCAGCAGGGCAGGTTCGGGCATCACCTATGGCTACACCTTC. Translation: CASRAGSGITYGYTF.

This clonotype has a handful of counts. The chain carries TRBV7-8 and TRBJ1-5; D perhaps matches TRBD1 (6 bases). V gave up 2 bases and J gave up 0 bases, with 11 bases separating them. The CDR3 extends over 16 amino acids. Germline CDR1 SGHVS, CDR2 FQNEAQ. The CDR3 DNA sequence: TGTGCCAGCAGCTTAAATCAGGGGAATAGCAATCAGCCCCAGCATTTT. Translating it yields CASSLNQGNSNQPQHF.

The CDR3 coding sequence is TGTGCCAGCACCCCTTGGGGCGGACAGGCTGTCAGCGGGGAGCTGTTTTTT. Translating gives CASTPWGGQAVSGELFF. The V gene is TRBV4-2, the J gene TRBJ2-2, with 7 bases matching TRBD1. The CDR3 is made up of 17 amino acids. V was pared by 7 bases and J by 7 bases, with 18 bases of the junction left unmatched. Germline loops: CDR1 LGHNA, CDR2 YNFKEQ.

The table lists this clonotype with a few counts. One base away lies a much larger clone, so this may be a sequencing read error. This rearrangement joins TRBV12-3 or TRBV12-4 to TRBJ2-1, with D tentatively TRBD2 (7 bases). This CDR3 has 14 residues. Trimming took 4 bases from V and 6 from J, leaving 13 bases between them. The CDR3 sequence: CASSSARGGNEQFF. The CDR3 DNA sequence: TGTGCCAGCAGTTCCGCTAGGGGGGGCAATGAGCAGTTCTTC.

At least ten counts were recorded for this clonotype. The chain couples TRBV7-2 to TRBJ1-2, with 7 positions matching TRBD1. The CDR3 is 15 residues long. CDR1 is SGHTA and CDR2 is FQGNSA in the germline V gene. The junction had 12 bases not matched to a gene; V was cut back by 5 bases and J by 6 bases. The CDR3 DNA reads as TGTGCCAGCAGCCTAATCCGCCGGGACAGCGATGGCTACACCTTC. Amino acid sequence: CASSLIRRDSDGYTF. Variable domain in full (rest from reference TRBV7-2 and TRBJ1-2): GAGVSQSPSNKVTEKGKDVELRCDPISGHTALYWYRQSLGQGLEFLIYFQGNSAPDKSGLPSDRFSAERTGGSVSTLTIQRTQQEDSAVYLCASSLIRRDSDGYTFGSGTRLTVV.

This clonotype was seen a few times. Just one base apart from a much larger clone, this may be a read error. DNA of the CDR3: TGTGCCGGCAGCTTTGGGGCCTACGAGCAGTACTTC. This translates into CAGSFGAYEQYF. The V call is TRBV7-9, the J call TRBJ2-7; D call uncertain. CDR1 SEHNR and CDR2 FQNEAQ come from the germline V gene (reference sequence). The CDR3 covers 12 residues. Full variable domain (rest looked up from reference TRBV7-9 and TRBJ2-7): DTGVSQNPRHKITKRGQNVTFRCDPISEHNRLYWYRQTLGQGPEFLTYFQNEAQLEKSRLLSDRFSAERPKGSFSTLEIQRTEQGDSAMYLCAGSFGAYEQYFGPGTRLTVT.

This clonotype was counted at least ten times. The CDR3, as DNA: TGCAGTGCAACGGACAGGGACGGCACAGATACGCAGTATTTT. It is translated as CSATDRDGTDTQYF. V is TRBV20-1 and J is TRBJ2-3; TRBD1 aligns across 8 bases. Germline loops: CDR1 DFQATT, CDR2 SNEGSKA (reference sequence). Germline trimming cut 6 bases from V and 1 base from J; bases unmatched to any gene: 6. The CDR3 contains 14 residues.

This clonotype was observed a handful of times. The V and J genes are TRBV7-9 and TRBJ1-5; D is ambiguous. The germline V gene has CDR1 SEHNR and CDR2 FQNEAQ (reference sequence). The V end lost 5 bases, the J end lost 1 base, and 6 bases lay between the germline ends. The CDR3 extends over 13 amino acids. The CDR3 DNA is TGTGCCAGCAGCCAAGAGAGCAATCAGCCCCAGCATTTT. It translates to CASSQESNQPQHF.

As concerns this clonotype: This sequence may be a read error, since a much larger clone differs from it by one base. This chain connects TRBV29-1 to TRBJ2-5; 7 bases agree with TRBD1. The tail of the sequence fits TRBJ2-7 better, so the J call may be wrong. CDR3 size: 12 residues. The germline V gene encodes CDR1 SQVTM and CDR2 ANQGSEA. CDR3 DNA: TGCAGCGTTGAGATCAGGGGGTTCGAGCAGTACTTC. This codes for CSVEIRGFEQYF.

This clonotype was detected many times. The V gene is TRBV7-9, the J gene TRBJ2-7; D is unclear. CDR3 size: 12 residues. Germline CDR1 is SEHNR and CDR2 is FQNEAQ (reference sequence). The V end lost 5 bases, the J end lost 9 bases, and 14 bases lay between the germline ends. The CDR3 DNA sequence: TGTGCCAGCAGCCCAGGCCCCGACGGGCAGTACTTC. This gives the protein CASSPGPDGQYF.

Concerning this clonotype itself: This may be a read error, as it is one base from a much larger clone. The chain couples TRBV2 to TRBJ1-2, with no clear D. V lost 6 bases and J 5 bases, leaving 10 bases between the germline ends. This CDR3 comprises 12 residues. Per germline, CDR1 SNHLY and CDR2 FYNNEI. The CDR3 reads CASRAPGYGYTF. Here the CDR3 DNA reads TGTGCCAGCAGGGCACCAGGTTATGGCTACACCTTC.

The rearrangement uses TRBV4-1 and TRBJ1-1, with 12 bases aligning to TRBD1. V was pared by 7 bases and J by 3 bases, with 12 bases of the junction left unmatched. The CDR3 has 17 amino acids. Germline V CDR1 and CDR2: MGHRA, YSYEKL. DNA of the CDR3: TGCGCCAGCAAAACCCCGGGACAGGGGGCGAGGGACACTGAAGCTTTCTTT. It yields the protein CASKTPGQGARDTEAFF.

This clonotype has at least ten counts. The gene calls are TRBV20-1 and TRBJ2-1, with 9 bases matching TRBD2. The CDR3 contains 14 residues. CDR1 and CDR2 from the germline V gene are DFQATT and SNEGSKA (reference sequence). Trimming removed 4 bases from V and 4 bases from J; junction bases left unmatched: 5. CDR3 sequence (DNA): TGCAGTGCTACGCGGGGGGGCCGGTACAATGAGCAGTTCTTC. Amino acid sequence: CSATRGGRYNEQFF.

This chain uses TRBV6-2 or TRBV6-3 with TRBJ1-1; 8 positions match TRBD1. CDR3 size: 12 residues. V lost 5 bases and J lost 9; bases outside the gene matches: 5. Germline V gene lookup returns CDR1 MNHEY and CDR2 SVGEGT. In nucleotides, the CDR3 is TGTGCCAGCAGTCGGGACAGGATAAAAGCTTTCTTT. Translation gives CASSRDRIKAFF.

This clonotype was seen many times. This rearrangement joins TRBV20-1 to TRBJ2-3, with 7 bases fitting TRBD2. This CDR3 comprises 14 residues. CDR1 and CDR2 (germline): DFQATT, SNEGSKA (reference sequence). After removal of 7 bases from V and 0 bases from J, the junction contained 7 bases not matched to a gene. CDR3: CSGVRDYSTDTQYF. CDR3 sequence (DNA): TGCAGTGGGGTCCGGGACTATAGCACAGATACGCAGTATTTT.

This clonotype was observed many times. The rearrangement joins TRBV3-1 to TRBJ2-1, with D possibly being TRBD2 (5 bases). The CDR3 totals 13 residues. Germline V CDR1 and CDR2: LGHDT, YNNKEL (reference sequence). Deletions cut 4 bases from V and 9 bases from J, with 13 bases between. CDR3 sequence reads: CASSRLTGIEQFF. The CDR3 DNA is TGTGCCAGCAGCCGCCTTACGGGGATTGAGCAGTTCTTC.

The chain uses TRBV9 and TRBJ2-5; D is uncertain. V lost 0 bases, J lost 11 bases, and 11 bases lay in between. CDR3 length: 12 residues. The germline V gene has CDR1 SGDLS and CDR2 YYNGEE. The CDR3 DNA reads TGTGCCAGCAGCGTAGATGTGGATGAGCAGTACTTC. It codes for CASSVDVDEQYF.